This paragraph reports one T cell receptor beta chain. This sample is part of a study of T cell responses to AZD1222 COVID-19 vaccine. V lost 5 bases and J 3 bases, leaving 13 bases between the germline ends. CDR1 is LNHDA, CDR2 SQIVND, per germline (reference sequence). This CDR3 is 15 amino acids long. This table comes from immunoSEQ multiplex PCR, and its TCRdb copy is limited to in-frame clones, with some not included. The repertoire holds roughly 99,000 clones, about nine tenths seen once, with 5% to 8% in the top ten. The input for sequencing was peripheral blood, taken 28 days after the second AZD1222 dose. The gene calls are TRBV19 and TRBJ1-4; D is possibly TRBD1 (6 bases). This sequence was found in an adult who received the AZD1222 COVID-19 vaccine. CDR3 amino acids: CASSLYRDANEKLFF. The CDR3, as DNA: TGTGCCAGTAGTCTGTACAGGGATGCTAATGAAAAACTGTTTTTT. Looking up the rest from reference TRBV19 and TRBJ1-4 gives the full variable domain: DGGITQSPKYLFRKEGQNVTLSCEQNLNHDAMYWYRQDPGQGLRLIYYSQIVNDFQKGDIAEGYSVSREKKESFPLTVTSAQKNPTAFYLCASSLYRDANEKLFFGSGTQLSVL.